Following are 22 T cell receptor beta chains from one sample sequenced in a study of prognosis after radiotherapy for stage I lung cancer. Genomic DNA was the source, and TCR beta CDR3 was amplified from it by two-round multiplex PCR. First-round PCR, the initial amplification, used primers specific to each TRBV and TRBJ gene. TCRdb passed the multiplex PCR reads through MiXCR, listing each CDR3 protein once. The table shows 10,000 to 15,000 distinct CDR3 sequences, with roughly 40% occurring only once. The sample in question was PBMCs, obtained before or after stereotactic body radiation therapy (not recorded which). These receptor sequences come from a donor over 45 with non-small cell lung cancer.

The V gene is TRBV7-2, the J gene TRBJ1-2; D remains ambiguous. Deletions cut 1 base from V and 9 bases from J, with 9 bases between. The CDR3 contains 12 residues. Germline values: CDR1 SGHTA, CDR2 FQGNSA. The CDR3 bases are TGTGCCAGCAGCTTAGATTCGCGGTGCTACACCTTC. It encodes CASSLDSRCYTF. The whole variable domain, remainder taken from reference TRBV7-2 and TRBJ1-2, is GAGVSQSPSNKVTEKGKDVELRCDPISGHTALYWYRQSLGQGLEFLIYFQGNSAPDKSGLPSDRFSAERTGGSVSTLTIQRTQQEDSAVYLCASSLDSRCYTFGSGTRLTVV.

This clonotype was recorded many times. The V call is TRBV3-1, the J call TRBJ1-3; D is uncertain. This CDR3 contains 14 residues. Germline-derived CDR1 and CDR2 are LGHDT and YNNKEL (reference sequence). Trimming stripped 0 bases from V and 5 bases from J, with 8 bases between. CDR3 residues: CASSQEWGRNTIYF. CDR3 bases: TGTGCCAGCAGCCAAGAATGGGGAAGAAACACCATATATTTT.

The V and J genes are TRBV6-2 or TRBV6-3 and TRBJ2-1; 8 positions match TRBD2. CDR3 length: 19 residues. Germline lookup yields CDR1 MNHEY and CDR2 SVGEGT. V shed 0 bases, J shed 0 bases, and the junction held 10 bases outside the gene matches. The CDR3 sequence is CASSYSVWTSSNSYNEQFF. CDR3 coding DNA: TGTGCCAGCAGTTACTCAGTCTGGACTAGCTCTAACTCCTACAATGAGCAGTTCTTC.

This clonotype was detected ten times or more. The chain uses TRBV5-1 and TRBJ2-1; no clear D gene. This CDR3 is 12 amino acids long. Germline loops: CDR1 SGHRS, CDR2 YFSETQ. The ends were cut back, 4 bases at V and 5 bases at J, with 7 bases in the middle. Here the CDR3 reads CASSTPNNEQFF. As DNA, the CDR3 is TGCGCCAGCAGCACCCCGAACAATGAGCAGTTCTTC.

Concerning this clonotype itself: This likely traces to a read error, being one base from a far larger clone. The V and J genes are TRBV5-1 and TRBJ2-7; TRBD1 aligns across 9 bases. This CDR3 region has 14 residues. Trimming at V came to 4 bases and at J to 7 bases, leaving 9 bases not matched to a gene. Germline-derived CDR1 and CDR2 are SGHRS and YFSETQ. The DNA for the CDR3 is TGCGCCAGCAGCCGACGGACAGGGGCCAATGAGCAGTACTTC. The encoded protein is CASSRRTGANEQYF.

The J gene is TRBJ2-4, the V gene TRBV4-1; no clear D. V lost 3 bases to trimming and J lost 1 base, with 10 bases between them. The CDR3 is 15 amino acids. Germline CDR1 MGHRA, CDR2 YSYEKL. The DNA of the CDR3 is TGCGCCAGCAGCCAGCCCGGCGGTGCCAAAAACATTCAGTACTTC. Its translation: CASSQPGGAKNIQYF.

There are many counts of this clonotype. The gene calls are TRBV10-2 and TRBJ2-7; D unclear. The V and J ends lost 4 bases and 12 bases respectively, with 13 bases between them. The V gene's germline CDR1 is WSHSY and CDR2 SAAADI. This CDR3 region has 11 residues. The CDR3 region is CASSVASERYF. Written as DNA, the CDR3 is TGCGCCAGCAGTGTCGCTTCGGAAAGGTACTTC.

This clonotype was picked up many times. The chain recombines TRBV5-1 with TRBJ2-7; 10 bases match TRBD2. Germline loops: CDR1 SGHRS, CDR2 YFSETQ. V lost 1 base to trimming and J lost 7 bases; unmatched junction nucleotides: 5. The CDR3 has 14 amino acids. As DNA, the CDR3 is TGCGCCAGCAGCTTGCTAGCGGGGGCACGGGAGCAGTACTTC. It yields the protein CASSLLAGAREQYF. The entire variable domain, with the rest obtained from reference TRBV5-1 and TRBJ2-7, is as follows: KAGVTQTPRYLIKTRGQQVTLSCSPISGHRSVSWYQQTPGQGLQFLFEYFSETQRNKGNFPGRFSGRQFSNSRSEMNVSTLELGDSALYLCASSLLAGAREQYFGPGTRLTVT.

This clonotype was found many times. The rearrangement links TRBV4-3 to TRBJ2-2; D unclear. The CDR3 spans 14 residues. The germline CDR1 and CDR2 sequences are LGHNA and YSLEER. With 0 bases removed from V and 6 bases from J, the gap between germline ends came to 8 bases. The CDR3 here is CASSQEPGSGELFF. CDR3 DNA sequence: TGCGCCAGCAGCCAAGAGCCCGGATCCGGGGAGCTGTTTTTT.

On this clonotype itself: Because the CDR3 is missing its conserved closing phenylalanine or tryptophan, this is likely a read error. The chain joins TRBV24-1 to TRBJ2-3; 7 nucleotides match TRBD1. The CDR3 has 15 residues. The V segment lost 9 bases and the J segment 2 bases; nucleotides outside the gene matches: 10. Looked up from germline, CDR1 is KGHDR and CDR2 is SFDVKD. The DNA of the CDR3 is TGTGCCACCCAAAATCCGACAGGGCACACAGATACGCAGTATTCT. It codes for CATQNPTGHTDTQYS.

The J gene is TRBJ2-7, the V gene TRBV5-1, with D perhaps matching TRBD1 (6 bases). There are 15 residues in the CDR3. V lost 2 bases, J lost 2 bases, and 14 bases lay in between. The V gene's germline CDR1 is SGHRS and CDR2 YFSETQ. The CDR3 here is CASSFQGQGPYEQYF. For the CDR3, the DNA is TGCGCCAGCAGCTTTCAGGGGCAGGGCCCCTACGAGCAGTACTTC.

As regards this clonotype: One base away lies a much larger clone, so this may be a sequencing read error. The chain links TRBV20-1 to TRBJ1-1; D not certain. The CDR3 totals 12 residues. Trimming stripped 5 bases from V and 4 bases from J, with 11 bases between. The germline CDR1 and CDR2 sequences are DFQATT and SNEGSKA (reference sequence). In DNA, the CDR3 is TGCAGTGCTGTATACAGAATCACTGAAGCTTTCTTT. Protein product: CSAVYRITEAFF.

By frequency in the sample, this clonotype is medium-sized. The chain uses TRBV3-1 and TRBJ2-2; D call uncertain. Trimming took off 6 bases at V and 5 bases at J, with 4 bases between the two ends. The CDR3 is 11 residues long. Germline assignment: CDR1 LGHDT and CDR2 YNNKEL (reference sequence). The CDR3 region has the DNA TGTGCCAGCAGGAATACCGGGGAGCTGTTTTTT. It encodes CASRNTGELFF. Together with reference TRBV3-1 and TRBJ2-2, the CDR3 gives the full variable domain: DTAVSQTPKYLVTQMGNDKSIKCEQNLGHDTMYWYKQDSKKFLKIMFSYNNKELIINETVPNRFSPKSPDKAHLNLHINSLELGDSAVYFCASRNTGELFFGEGSRLTVL.

This clonotype has a single count. The chain links TRBV7-9 to TRBJ2-7; D is perhaps TRBD2 (5 bases). V was trimmed by 1 base and J by 4 bases, leaving 11 bases between them. The CDR3 spans 14 residues. From germline, CDR1 is SEHNR and CDR2 FQNEAQ (reference sequence). CDR3 loop: CASSLVSSPYEQYF. CDR3 DNA sequence: TGTGCCAGCAGCTTAGTATCTAGCCCTTACGAGCAGTACTTC.

As DNA, the CDR3 is TGTGCCAGTAGTCCTGGGGTTAGTCAGCCCCAGCATTTT. Its translation: CASSPGVSQPQHF. The chain recombines TRBV19 with TRBJ1-5, with D unclear. From germline, CDR1 is LNHDA and CDR2 SQIVND (reference sequence). Trimming shortened V by 5 bases and J by 6 bases, and 11 bases separated the two germline ends. The length of the CDR3 is 13 residues.

By its share, this clonotype is medium-sized. V and J are TRBV28 and TRBJ2-7; tentative D call: TRBD2 (6 bases). Per germline, CDR1 MDHEN and CDR2 SYDVKM. The CDR3 is 14 residues long. Trimming took 6 bases from V and 2 from J, leaving 14 bases between them. The CDR3 protein is CASSLGGDAYEQYF. The CDR3 DNA reads TGTGCCAGCAGCCTCGGAGGGGACGCCTACGAGCAGTACTTC.

This clonotype was seen more than once but under ten times. A read error is likely here: a far larger clone is one base away. The chain employs TRBV6-1 and TRBJ2-3; D is uncertain. The germline CDR1 and CDR2 sequences are MNHNS and SASEGT. The CDR3 is 12 residues long. CDR3 DNA: TGTGACAGCAGCTCAAGGTCAGATACGCAGTATTTT. It is translated as CDSSSRSDTQYF.

This clonotype has a handful of counts. CDR3 in DNA: TGTGCCAGCAGGCCTCATCAAAATCAGCCCCAGCATTTT. Translation: CASRPHQNQPQHF. The V gene is TRBV2, the J gene TRBJ1-5; D ambiguous. V dropped 6 bases and J dropped 4 bases, with 10 bases sitting between them. The CDR3 has 13 amino acids. From germline, CDR1 is SNHLY and CDR2 FYNNEI.

This clonotype was found many times. The rearrangement links TRBV3-1 to TRBJ2-5, with D perhaps being TRBD1 or TRBD2 (5 bases each). Trimming left V 1 base short and J 3 bases short, with 15 bases between. In germline, CDR1 is LGHDT, CDR2 YNNKEL (reference sequence). The CDR3 runs 16 residues. This CDR3 reads CASSQGWDPPEETQYF. CDR3 bases: TGTGCCAGCAGCCAAGGGTGGGACCCCCCTGAAGAGACCCAGTACTTC.

This clonotype was seen many times. The V gene is TRBV20-1, the J gene TRBJ1-2, with D possibly matching TRBD1 (5 bases). The ends were cut back, 0 bases at V and 4 bases at J, with 18 bases in the middle. The germline V gene encodes CDR1 DFQATT and CDR2 SNEGSKA (reference sequence). The CDR3 runs 16 residues. The CDR3 reads CSARDFRGGDGYGYTF. CDR3 bases: TGCAGTGCTAGAGATTTTCGGGGCGGCGACGGCTATGGCTACACCTTC.

The sample holds many counts of this clonotype. This chain uses TRBV19 with TRBJ2-2, with D perhaps TRBD1 or TRBD2 (6 bases each). The ends were cut back, 3 bases at V and 4 bases at J, with 15 bases in the middle. The CDR3 is 16 residues long. Germline CDR1 is LNHDA and CDR2 is SQIVND (reference sequence). CDR3 in amino acids: CASSILGGSPTGELFF. The CDR3, as DNA: TGTGCCAGTAGTATTTTGGGGGGCTCCCCCACCGGGGAGCTGTTTTTT. Full variable domain (remainder filled in from reference TRBV19 and TRBJ2-2): DGGITQSPKYLFRKEGQNVTLSCEQNLNHDAMYWYRQDPGQGLRLIYYSQIVNDFQKGDIAEGYSVSREKKESFPLTVTSAQKNPTAFYLCASSILGGSPTGELFFGEGSRLTVL.

Concerning this clonotype: This likely traces to a read error, being one base from a far larger clone. The chain is built from TRBV6-9 and TRBJ1-1; a possible D gene is TRBD1 (6 bases). Per the germline V gene, CDR1 is MNHGY and CDR2 is SVAAGI. V was shortened by 2 bases and J by 11 bases, with 12 bases between the two germline ends. This CDR3 spans 12 amino acids. The CDR3, as DNA: TGTGCCAGCAGTTATGGGGGCAGTTCTGCTTTCTTT. This gives the protein CASSYGGSSAFF.